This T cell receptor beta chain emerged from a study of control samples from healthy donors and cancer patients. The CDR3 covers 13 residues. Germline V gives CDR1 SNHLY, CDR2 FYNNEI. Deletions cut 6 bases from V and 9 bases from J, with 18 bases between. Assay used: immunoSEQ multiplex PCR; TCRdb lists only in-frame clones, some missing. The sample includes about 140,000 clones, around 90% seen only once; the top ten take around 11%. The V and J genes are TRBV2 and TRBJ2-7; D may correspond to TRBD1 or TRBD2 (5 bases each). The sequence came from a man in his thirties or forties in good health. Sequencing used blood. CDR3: CASSLSPRDRQYF. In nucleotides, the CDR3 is TGTGCCAGCAGCCTCTCCCCTAGGGACCGGCAGTACTTC.